The 29 T cell receptor beta chains below come from one sample, sequenced in a study of human T cells and chemical hapten exposure. Time point indicated: patch test 1, 2 weeks after DPC sensitization. The treatment: therapeutic diphenylcyclopropenone sensitization with weekly scalp DPC. TCRdb reprocessed the RACE reads with MiXCR, giving one entry per CDR3 protein. The data show more than 100,000 distinct CDR3 sequences, with roughly 13% seen just once and 0.92% held by the top ten. This specimen consisted of whole blood, obtained in connection with sensitization to the hapten diphenylcyclopropenone (DPC). The receptors come from a man between 18 and 29 years old with alopecia areata. Some clones in this sample may be carry-over from other donors' samples.

Only a few counts were recorded for this clonotype. CDR3 sequence reads: CASSYRGADTEAFF. Here the CDR3 DNA reads TGTGCCAGCAGTTACCGGGGGGCGGACACTGAAGCTTTCTTT. The chain recombines TRBV6-2 or TRBV6-3 with TRBJ1-1; possible D gene TRBD1, 6 bases. V dropped 2 bases and J dropped 3 bases, with 10 bases sitting between them. Germline V gene lookup returns CDR1 MNHEY and CDR2 SVGEGT. The CDR3 is made up of 14 amino acids.

This sequence joins TRBV7-6 and TRBJ2-1; D possibly corresponds to TRBD2 (6 bases). This CDR3 has 15 residues. In germline, CDR1 is SGHVS, CDR2 FNYEAQ. Trimming stripped 4 bases from V and 7 bases from J, with 17 bases between. This chain's CDR3 is CASSSGTGPRNEQFF. The CDR3 coding sequence is TGTGCCAGCAGCTCCGGGACTGGGCCTAGAAATGAGCAGTTCTTC.

This clonotype was recorded a few times. V usage is TRBV12-3 or TRBV12-4 and J usage is TRBJ2-3, with TRBD1 as a possible D gene (5 bases). This CDR3 has 14 residues. Trimming pared 7 bases from V and 6 bases from J, leaving 17 bases between. CDR3 DNA: TGTGCCAGCACATTTGGGGCGAGCGCCGATACGCAGTATTTT. This codes for CASTFGASADTQYF.

This clonotype was seen more than once but under ten times. The V gene is TRBV20-1, the J gene TRBJ2-1; 8 positions agree with TRBD2. Germline CDR1 and CDR2: DFQATT and SNEGSKA (reference sequence). CDR3 length: 13 amino acids. With V trimmed by 3 bases and J by 5 bases, 3 bases remained unmatched. This CDR3 reads CSASGGVHNEQFF. DNA of the CDR3: TGCAGTGCTAGCGGGGGGGTTCACAATGAGCAGTTCTTC.

Ten or more counts support this clonotype. The chain carries TRBV7-6 and TRBJ1-1, with D maybe TRBD1 (5 bases). This CDR3 region has 14 residues. V shed 1 base and J shed 2 bases, with 8 bases lying between them. Germline CDR1 SGHVS, CDR2 FNYEAQ. CDR3 region: CASSLGQFNTEAFF. DNA for the CDR3: TGTGCCAGCAGCTTAGGACAGTTTAACACTGAAGCTTTCTTT.

In this sample, this clonotype turned up a few times. This chain connects TRBV10-3 to TRBJ1-4, with a possible D match to TRBD1 (5 bases). This CDR3 has 15 amino acids. CDR1 is ENHRY and CDR2 is SYGVKD in the germline V gene. Trimming removed 2 bases from V and 8 bases from J, with 15 bases in between. For the CDR3, the DNA is TGTGCCATCAGTGAGAACGACAGCATAGGCGAAAAACTGTTTTTT. Amino acids: CAISENDSIGEKLFF.

The CDR3 nucleotides are TGCGCCAGCAGCTTGGGGCAGTACACAGATACGCAGTATTTT. Encoded protein: CASSLGQYTDTQYF. This chain connects TRBV5-1 to TRBJ2-3; D gene ambiguous. The V gene's germline CDR1 is SGHRS and CDR2 YFSETQ. Trimming shortened V by 0 bases and J by 2 bases, and 7 bases separated the two germline ends. CDR3 length equals 14 residues. Full variable domain (remainder filled in from reference TRBV5-1 and TRBJ2-3): KAGVTQTPRYLIKTRGQQVTLSCSPISGHRSVSWYQQTPGQGLQFLFEYFSETQRNKGNFPGRFSGRQFSNSRSEMNVSTLELGDSALYLCASSLGQYTDTQYFGPGTRLTVL.

The rearrangement links TRBV18 to TRBJ1-5; 8 bases match TRBD1. The CDR3 contains 15 residues. Germline CDR1 KGHSH, CDR2 LQKENI. V dropped 5 bases and J dropped 2; count of bases not matched to a gene: 5. CDR3 region: CASSEETGGNQPQHF. As DNA, the CDR3 is TGTGCCAGCTCAGAGGAGACAGGGGGCAATCAGCCCCAGCATTTT. Full variable domain (outside the CDR3, taken from reference TRBV18 and TRBJ1-5): NAGVMQNPRHLVRRRGQEARLRCSPMKGHSHVYWYRQLPEEGLKFMVYLQKENIIDESGMPKERFSAEFPKEGPSILRIQQVVRGDSAAYFCASSEETGGNQPQHFGDGTRLSIL.

This clonotype was found a few times. This sequence joins TRBV6-5 and TRBJ2-7, with TRBD1 matching 10 bases. The V gene end was trimmed by 4 bases and the J gene end by 2 bases; junction bases not matched to a gene: 5. The germline V gene has CDR1 MNHEY and CDR2 SVGAGI. The length of the CDR3 is 15 residues. The CDR3, as DNA: TGTGCCAGCAGTTCCCCGGGACAGGGGACCTACGAGCAGTACTTC. Its protein is CASSSPGQGTYEQYF.

This chain uses TRBV20-1 with TRBJ2-7; 8 positions agree with TRBD1. Germline V CDR1 and CDR2: DFQATT, SNEGSKA (reference sequence). V shed 5 bases and J 3 bases; nucleotides not matched to a gene: 12. This CDR3 region has 15 residues. Here the CDR3 DNA reads TGCAGTGCTTCAAAGGGAGACAGGGGACACTACGAGCAGTACTTC. Translating gives CSASKGDRGHYEQYF.

This clonotype was recorded at least ten times. This chain links TRBV21-1 with TRBJ2-7; the DNA was not used to check the table's D call, TRBD1. TRBV21-1 is shown as a pseudogene. The CDR3 has 19 residues. CDR3 in DNA: TGTGCCAGCAGCACTCAAGGCCGGGACAGGGGGATTGCCAGCTACGAGCAGTACTTC. Its protein product is CASSTQGRDRGIASYEQYF.

The rearrangement links TRBV6-5 to TRBJ1-4; no clear D gene. The V gene lost 4 bases and the J gene lost 8 bases, with 17 bases spanning the gap. The CDR3 totals 15 residues. CDR1 is MNHEY, CDR2 SVGAGI, per germline. The CDR3 bases are TGTGCCAGCAGTTCTCCCGGGTTGGCAGCCGAAAAACTGTTTTTT. It specifies CASSSPGLAAEKLFF.

This clonotype was seen only a few times. The V and J genes are TRBV12-3 or TRBV12-4 and TRBJ2-2; D possibly corresponds to TRBD2 (5 bases). The CDR3 is 14 amino acids. V shed 6 bases and J shed 4 bases, with 12 bases lying between them. CDR3: CASSFPAGTGELFF. CDR3 DNA: TGTGCCAGCAGCTTCCCCGCGGGCACCGGGGAGCTGTTTTTT.

This clonotype was detected only a few times. J is TRBJ2-5 and V is TRBV20-1, with D possibly called TRBD1 or TRBD2 (5 bases each). V was cut by 6 bases and J by 1 base, with 18 bases left in between. The germline CDR1 and CDR2 sequences are DFQATT and SNEGSKA (reference sequence). This CDR3 is 15 amino acids long. The CDR3 reads CSATTGLKIQETQYF. The CDR3 region has the DNA TGCAGTGCCACAACAGGACTCAAGATCCAAGAGACCCAGTACTTC.

This chain joins TRBV20-1 and TRBJ2-3, with 11 positions matching TRBD2. Trimming took 0 bases from V and 4 from J; bases not matched to a gene: 3. Germline CDR1 DFQATT, CDR2 SNEGSKA (reference sequence). CDR3 length: 15 amino acids. CDR3 loop: CSARDPSGGPDTQYF. In nucleotides, the CDR3 is TGCAGTGCTAGAGATCCTAGCGGGGGGCCAGATACGCAGTATTTT.

The chain has TRBV2 and TRBJ2-7; 7 bases are a match to TRBD1. The germline CDR1 and CDR2 sequences are SNHLY and FYNNEI. The CDR3 covers 14 residues. The V and J ends lost 7 bases and 6 bases, in that order; junction bases with no gene match: 12. CDR3 loop: CASTDSQGTGEQYF. CDR3 in DNA: TGTGCCAGCACCGACTCACAGGGGACCGGCGAGCAGTACTTC.

V usage is TRBV20-1 and J usage is TRBJ2-1; D is ambiguous. The CDR3 totals 13 residues. V was clipped by 7 bases and J by 0 bases, with 10 bases between them. Germline assignment: CDR1 DFQATT and CDR2 SNEGSKA (reference sequence). CDR3 bases: TGCAGTGGCGGACCCAGCTCCTACAATGAGCAGTTCTTC. Protein product: CSGGPSSYNEQFF.

CDR3 coding DNA: TGTGCCAGCAGCTTCGCGGCTAGCTCCTACAATGAGCAGTTCTTC. It yields the protein CASSFAASSYNEQFF. The chain links TRBV7-8 to TRBJ2-1; no firm D call. Germline V lookup: CDR1 SGHVS, CDR2 FQNEAQ. This CDR3 has 15 residues. Trimming cost V 3 bases and J 0 bases, with 9 bases left between them.

DNA for the CDR3: TGTGCCAGCAGCCAGACTAGCGGGGGGGCCGCTGAGCAGTTCTTC. Encoded protein: CASSQTSGGAAEQFF. This chain connects TRBV3-1 to TRBJ2-1; 14 bases agree with TRBD2. CDR3 length equals 15 residues. Looked up from germline, CDR1 is LGHDT and CDR2 is YNNKEL (reference sequence). The V and J ends lost 3 bases and 9 bases, in that order; junction bases with no gene match: 4.

This clonotype was counted ten times or more. This chain joins TRBV4-3 and TRBJ2-1; 13 bases are a match to TRBD2. Trimming cost V 2 bases and J 7 bases; bases outside gene matches: 8. This CDR3 spans 17 amino acids. Looked up from germline, CDR1 is LGHNA and CDR2 is YSLEER. CDR3 amino acids: CASSQLPGTSGVNEQFF. The CDR3 nucleotides read TGCGCCAGCAGCCAACTTCCCGGGACTAGCGGGGTTAATGAGCAGTTCTTC.

CDR3: CASSLLAGKFNEQFF. CDR3 coding DNA: TGTGCCAGCAGCTTGTTAGCGGGGAAGTTCAATGAGCAGTTCTTC. The chain combines TRBV11-3 with TRBJ2-1; TRBD2 matches 8 bases. Trimming removed 3 bases from V and 6 bases from J; junction bases left unmatched: 7. The CDR3 is 15 residues long. Germline loops: CDR1 SGHNT, CDR2 YENEEA.

In this sample, this clonotype turned up a few times. V gene TRBV28 combines with J gene TRBJ2-4; maybe TRBD2 (5 bases). The V and J ends lost 5 bases and 0 bases respectively, with 11 bases between them. Germline values: CDR1 MDHEN, CDR2 SYDVKM. The CDR3 extends over 15 amino acids. The CDR3 DNA follows: TGTGCCAGCAGTCCCGGGATCTTAGCCAAAAACATTCAGTACTTC. It yields the protein CASSPGILAKNIQYF.

The V gene is TRBV7-2, the J gene TRBJ2-5; 12 bases fit TRBD2. V lost 5 bases and J lost 5; bases outside the gene matches: 9. Germline values: CDR1 SGHTA, CDR2 FQGNSA. This CDR3 contains 16 residues. The CDR3 region is CASSPGLAGIRETQYF. CDR3 nucleotides: TGTGCCAGCAGCCCCGGACTAGCGGGGATCAGGGAGACCCAGTACTTC.

This clonotype was seen only a few times. The rearrangement uses TRBV7-9 and TRBJ2-7; D call uncertain. Trimming stripped 1 base from V and 9 bases from J, with 10 bases between. Germline loops: CDR1 SEHNR, CDR2 FQNEAQ (reference sequence). This CDR3 is 12 amino acids long. The chain's CDR3 is CASSLEGGRQYV. The CDR3 bases are TGTGCCAGCAGCTTAGAGGGCGGACGGCAGTACGTC.

This clonotype turned up a few times. The CDR3 region has the DNA TGTGCCAGCAGTCCACAGACAGATAGCAATCAGCCCCAGCATTTT. It encodes CASSPQTDSNQPQHF. The rearrangement joins TRBV28 to TRBJ1-5; D possibly corresponds to TRBD1 (5 bases). The V end was cut by 5 bases, the J end by 0 bases, with 11 bases between. CDR1 MDHEN and CDR2 SYDVKM come from the germline V gene. This CDR3 spans 15 amino acids. Combining the CDR3 with reference TRBV28 and TRBJ1-5 gives the whole variable domain DVKVTQSSRYLVKRTGEKVFLECVQDMDHENMFWYRQDPGLGLRLIYFSYDVKMKEKGDIPEGYSVSREKKERFSLILESASTNQTSMYLCASSPQTDSNQPQHFGDGTRLSIL.

For the CDR3, the DNA is TGCAGTGCTCCGGGACAGATGGATAATTCACCCCTCCACTTT. This encodes CSAPGQMDNSPLHF. The chain links TRBV20-1 to TRBJ1-6; 7 bases are a match to TRBD1. The CDR3 runs 14 residues. Germline-derived CDR1 and CDR2 are DFQATT and SNEGSKA (reference sequence). Losses at the gene ends were 5 bases for V and 5 bases for J; bases not matched to a gene: 6.

This clonotype has just a few counts. The V gene is TRBV20-1, the J gene TRBJ2-2; 7 nucleotides line up with TRBD2. Looked up from germline, CDR1 is DFQATT and CDR2 is SNEGSKA (reference sequence). V dropped 4 bases and J dropped 5; count of bases not matched to a gene: 4. The CDR3 has 13 residues. CDR3 bases: TGCAGTGCTAAGAGCGGGGATACCGGGGAGCTGTTTTTT. Protein sequence: CSAKSGDTGELFF.

In its sample, this clonotype was seen many times. The V gene is TRBV11-3, the J gene TRBJ2-5; 9 nucleotides agree with TRBD1. The V gene's germline CDR1 is SGHNT and CDR2 YENEEA. Trimming at V came to 1 base and at J to 2 bases, leaving 2 bases not matched to a gene. This CDR3 has 15 amino acids. The CDR3 nucleotides read TGTGCCAGCAGCTTAGGGACAGGGGTTCAAGAGACCCAGTACTTC. It specifies CASSLGTGVQETQYF.

This clonotype occurred many times. The J gene is TRBJ2-3, the V gene TRBV7-9, with 9 bases matching TRBD1. CDR1 is SEHNR, CDR2 FQNEAQ, per germline (reference sequence). Trimming took 3 bases from V and 5 from J; bases not matched to a gene: 9. This CDR3 contains 16 residues. The CDR3 sequence: CASSFSGTGGGDTQYF. The CDR3 nucleotides are TGTGCCAGCAGCTTCAGTGGTACAGGGGGCGGAGATACGCAGTATTTT.